This T cell receptor (beta chain) was recorded in a study of T cell clonotyping in hematopoietic cell transplantation. The table lists this clone with a few counts. Repertoires were generated with immunoSEQ multiplex PCR, while TCRdb's copy carries only in-frame clones and drops some. The sample has over 10,000 clones, about half seen once. The CDR3 is made up of 14 amino acids. V was shortened by 4 bases and J by 7 bases, with 19 bases between the two germline ends. The V gene's germline CDR1 is GTSNPN and CDR2 SVGIG (reference sequence). The clonotype comes from a man aged 50-59 years in good health. Some clones in this sample may be carry-over from other donors' samples. The chain joins TRBV30 to TRBJ1-2; perhaps TRBD1 as D (5 bases). Sequencing was done on a sample of peripheral blood mononuclear cells. CDR3 in DNA: TGTGCCTGGACAGATTGGGTGAGGGGAACTGGCTACACCTTC. This encodes CAWTDWVRGTGYTF.